These 10 T cell receptor beta chains came from one sample sequenced in a study of PD-1 blockade in classical Hodgkin lymphoma (TCRdb year 2020). In light of the paper, this sample's time point label describes: cycle 1 day 1 (C1D1), immediately before nivolumab initiation. Every trial patient had relapsed after autologous stem cell transplantation, and cohorts A, B and C differed in prior brentuximab vedotin exposure. CD4+ T cells were purified from thawed PBMCs by magnetic negative selection with a Miltenyi CD4+ T cell isolation kit. Library generation was performed with the immunoSEQ multiplex PCR assay. What TCRdb holds here is the immuneACCESS table cut down to in-frame rearrangements. Part of the clones is not present; checked against another copy, under half of the missing clones reflect an unresolved V gene, and the others are unexplained. For this sample there are under 30,000 clones; 70% to 80% appear just once. Less than 3% of the sample is in the top ten clones.

This sample comprised CD4+ T cells from blood, obtained at baseline. The receptors come from a human donor with classical Hodgkin lymphoma.

The chain is built from TRBV11-2 and TRBJ2-3; 8 bases line up with TRBD2. CDR1 SGHAT and CDR2 FQNNGV come from the germline V gene. The CDR3 covers 13 residues. V gave up 7 bases and J gave up 6 bases; unmatched junction bases: 6. The CDR3 nucleotides read TGTGCCAGCAAGGCGGGGGGTGAGGATACGCAGTATTTT. Its translation: CASKAGGEDTQYF.

V and J are TRBV4-3 and TRBJ2-3; 11 nucleotides agree with TRBD2. With 3 bases clipped from V and 4 bases from J, the junction kept 9 bases outside the gene matches. The germline CDR1 and CDR2 sequences are LGHNA and YSLEER. CDR3 size: 17 residues. As DNA, the CDR3 is TGCGCCAGCAGCCAGACTACGACTAGCGGGGAGCCAGATACGCAGTATTTT. Residues: CASSQTTTSGEPDTQYF.

The chain couples TRBV19 to TRBJ1-2; unclear D gene. There are 14 residues in the CDR3. The germline CDR1 and CDR2 sequences are LNHDA and SQIVND (reference sequence). The CDR3: CATSGVAFNYGYTF. The CDR3, as DNA: TGTGCAACAAGTGGCGTAGCTTTTAACTATGGCTACACCTTC.

This chain uses TRBV19 with TRBJ1-5; TRBD1 might be the D (6 bases). This CDR3 comprises 16 residues. The germline CDR1 and CDR2 sequences are LNHDA and SQIVND (reference sequence). Trimming shortened V by 3 bases and J by 0 bases, and 12 bases separated the two germline ends. The CDR3 spells CASSMGTLFSNQPQHF. The DNA of the CDR3 is TGTGCCAGTAGTATGGGGACACTTTTTAGCAATCAGCCCCAGCATTTT.

The gene calls are TRBV30 and TRBJ2-2, with TRBD1 identical over 8 bases. The CDR3 is 14 residues long. V shed 2 bases, J shed 8 bases, and the junction held 7 bases outside the gene matches. The germline V gene has CDR1 GTSNPN and CDR2 SVGIG (reference sequence). CDR3 residues: CAWSQDRVIGELFF. The CDR3 DNA is TGTGCCTGGAGTCAGGACAGGGTAATAGGGGAGCTGTTTTTT.

This clone was detected once. The chain uses TRBV5-6 and TRBJ1-2; possibly TRBD1 for D (6 bases). The V end lost 3 bases, the J end lost 5 bases, and 14 bases lay between the germline ends. CDR1 is SGHDT, CDR2 YYEEEE, per germline. The CDR3 extends over 14 amino acids. In DNA, the CDR3 is TGTGCCAGCAGCTCCGACAGGAAAGAATATGGCTACACCTTC. It translates to CASSSDRKEYGYTF.

V is TRBV10-2 and J is TRBJ2-5; D may be TRBD2 (7 bases). Germline V gene sequence: CDR1 WSHSY, CDR2 SAAADI. The CDR3 extends over 16 amino acids. V lost 0 bases to trimming and J lost 5 bases, with 16 bases between them. CDR3 DNA: TGCGCCAGCAGTGAGTCTGGGAGGGGGGGCCCGGAGACCCAGTACTTC. This sequence encodes CASSESGRGGPETQYF.

The CDR3 DNA sequence: TGTGCCAGTAGTCCGACAGGGTTCACCGGGGAGCTGTTTTTT. Residues: CASSPTGFTGELFF. The chain joins TRBV19 to TRBJ2-2; 7 bases fit TRBD1. J was trimmed by 4 bases and V by 5 bases; bases with no gene match: 4. The CDR3 spans 14 residues. Germline loops: CDR1 LNHDA, CDR2 SQIVND (reference sequence).

The chain uses TRBV7-9 and TRBJ1-5, with 10 bases aligning to TRBD1. The germline gives CDR1 SEHNR, CDR2 FQNEAQ (reference sequence). CDR3 length: 16 amino acids. V lost 4 bases to trimming and J lost 3 bases; unmatched junction nucleotides: 6. CDR3 amino acids: CASSSGQGVLNQPQHF. In DNA form, the CDR3 reads TGTGCCAGCAGCTCAGGACAGGGGGTTCTCAATCAGCCCCAGCATTTT.

This clone was counted once. The chain employs TRBV27 and TRBJ1-4, with 8 bases fitting TRBD1. J gave up 12 bases and V 4 bases, and 19 bases lay outside the gene matches. There are 17 residues in the CDR3. Germline V gene sequence: CDR1 MNHEY, CDR2 SMNVEV (reference sequence). Written as DNA, the CDR3 is TGTGCCAGCAGTTCGTTACAGACCTACGGACAGGGTGAGGAACTGTTTTTT. It specifies CASSSLQTYGQGEELFF. Full variable domain (remainder filled in from reference TRBV27 and TRBJ1-4): EAQVTQNPRYLITVTGKKLTVTCSQNMNHEYMSWYRQDPGLGLRQIYYSMNVEVTDKGDVPEGYKVSRKEKRNFPLILESPSPNQTSLYFCASSSLQTYGQGEELFFGSGTQLSVL.